This TCR beta chain was observed in a study of cytomegalovirus exposure and HLA in healthy donors. Study as a whole: Across 300 to 400 genotyped donors, roughly 85% landed in the Caucasian-associated ancestry cluster. Broader study findings: Later analysis placed DRB1 highest and HLA-C lowest in TCR association rates, which differed by HLA locus. A link between a missense DCLRE1C variant and TCR beta V- and J-gene trimming emerged from a later analysis.

The CDR3 has 10 amino acids. Germline CDR1 MNHNS, CDR2 SASEGT. V lost 7 bases, J lost 8 bases, and 5 bases lay in between. The PCR had 60 Vbeta and 13 Jbeta primers. Clones were read by immunoSEQ multiplex PCR, and TCRdb kept only the in-frame ones, dropping some. In all, the sample yields about 96,000 clones. In the case of this clone: The antigen is unknown.

Material: PBMCs. J is TRBJ2-2 and V is TRBV6-1; no clear D. The TCR originated in a woman between 25 and 40 years old in good health and CMV-seronegative. CDR3 region: CASNMGELFF. CDR3 sequence (DNA): TGTGCCAGCAACATGGGGGAGCTGTTTTTT.